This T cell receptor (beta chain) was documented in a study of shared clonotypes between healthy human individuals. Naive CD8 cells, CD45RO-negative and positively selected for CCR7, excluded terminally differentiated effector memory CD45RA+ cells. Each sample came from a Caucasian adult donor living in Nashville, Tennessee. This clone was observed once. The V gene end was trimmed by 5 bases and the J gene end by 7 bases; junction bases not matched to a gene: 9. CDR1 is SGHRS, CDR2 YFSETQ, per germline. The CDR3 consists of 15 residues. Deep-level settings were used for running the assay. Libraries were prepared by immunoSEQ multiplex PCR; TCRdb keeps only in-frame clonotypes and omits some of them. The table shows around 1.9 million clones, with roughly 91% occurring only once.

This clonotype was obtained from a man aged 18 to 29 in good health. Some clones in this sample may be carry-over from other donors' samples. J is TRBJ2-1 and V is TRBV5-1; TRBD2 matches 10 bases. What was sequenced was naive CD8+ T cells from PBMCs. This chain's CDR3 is CASRPGTSEGNEQFF. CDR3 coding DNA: TGCGCCAGCAGGCCCGGGACTAGCGAAGGAAATGAGCAGTTCTTC.